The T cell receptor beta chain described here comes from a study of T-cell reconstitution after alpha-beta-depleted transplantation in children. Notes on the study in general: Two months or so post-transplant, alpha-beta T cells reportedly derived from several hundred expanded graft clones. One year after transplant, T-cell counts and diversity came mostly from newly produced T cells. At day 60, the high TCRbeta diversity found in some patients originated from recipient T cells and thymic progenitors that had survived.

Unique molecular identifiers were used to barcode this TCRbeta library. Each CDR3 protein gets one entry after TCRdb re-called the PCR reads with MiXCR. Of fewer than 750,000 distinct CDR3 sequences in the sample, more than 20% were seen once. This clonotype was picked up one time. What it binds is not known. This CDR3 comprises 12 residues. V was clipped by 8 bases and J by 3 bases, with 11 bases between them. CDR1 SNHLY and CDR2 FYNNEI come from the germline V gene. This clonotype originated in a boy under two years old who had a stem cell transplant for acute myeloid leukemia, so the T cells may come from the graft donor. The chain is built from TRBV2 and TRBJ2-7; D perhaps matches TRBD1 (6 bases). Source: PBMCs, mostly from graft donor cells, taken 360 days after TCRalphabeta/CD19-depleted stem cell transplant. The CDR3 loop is CASGTRYYEQYF. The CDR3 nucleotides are TGTGCCAGCGGGACAAGATACTACGAGCAGTACTTC.